A single TCR beta chain is shown here with its context. Its antigen is as yet unknown. The sample's treatment: around 19 received Ad26.COV2.S at low or high dose, single or two shots; several received placebo; per-sample allocation not given. Specimen acquisition occurred on day 63 following the initial vaccine or placebo injection. In Boston, the donor was an adult between 18-55 years of age. This sample is drawn from a study of Ad26.COV2.S vaccination and SARS-CoV-2 variants. Across the whole study: Intramuscular Ad26.COV2.S doses were given once or twice, 56 days apart.

Study results and limitations: In vaccinated individuals, spike-specific CD8+ and CD4+ T cell responses reportedly displayed substantial breadth. For non-spike TCRs, breadth in vaccine recipients resembled that in placebo recipients.

Measured with immunoSEQ multiplex PCR; TCRdb has only the in-frame clones, and not every one. The table records about 420,000 clones, approximately 90% of them present only once. The CDR3 loop spans 14 amino acids. Unmatched junction bases numbered 6, after V lost 6 bases and J lost 2 bases. Germline V gene data show CDR1 as MNHEY and CDR2 as SMNVEV (reference sequence). The chain couples TRBV27 to TRBJ2-7; 8 bases align to TRBD2. Sequencing used peripheral blood, obtained in a trial of Ad26.COV2.S vaccine versus placebo. The receptor was derived from a person aged 18-65 years who received the Ad26.COV2.S COVID-19 vaccine or a placebo. The CDR3 nucleotides read TGTGCCAGCAGGCTAGCGGGCGAAACCTACGAGCAGTACTTC. It specifies CASRLAGETYEQYF.